The rows below give T cell receptor beta chains drawn from one sample of a study of vaccination effects on CD4 cells after COVID-19. Produced via immunoSEQ multiplex PCR; TCRdb's table is partial and in-frame only. The profile shows around 40,000 clones, approximately 81% of them singletons. Their antigen targets remain unknown. Specimen: CD4+ T cells from PBMCs cultured with a peptide pool, collected before COVID-19 vaccination. These receptors were collected from a human donor who had a prior SARS-CoV-2 infection. Each CDR3 is given with its conserved first and last residue. The D gene is left open where the match is weak. Not all rows give a size; the values are once, few, many and, for expanded clones, a class.

v_gene	j_gene	abundance	d_gene	CDR3aa	CDR3nt
TRBV9	TRBJ2-5	few	-	CASSVVYIEPQETQYF	TGTGCCAGCAGCGTGGTGTACATAGAACCACAAGAGACCCAGTACTTC
TRBV30	TRBJ1-1	-	-	CAWNGYTGGTEAFF	TGTGCCTGGAATGGCTACACTGGCGGCACTGAAGCTTTCTTT
TRBV3-1/TRBV3-2	TRBJ1-4	-	-	CASSPGSVTTNEKLFF	TGTGCCAGCAGCCCAGGGTCCGTGACAACTAATGAAAAACTGTTTTTT
TRBV3-1/TRBV3-2	TRBJ1-2	-	-	CASSQPSSGVWGYTF	TGTGCCAGCAGCCAGCCCAGTTCGGGGGTGTGGGGCTACACCTTC
TRBV7-9	TRBJ2-3	-	-	CASSPQITDTQYF	TGTGCCAGCAGTCCGCAGATTACAGATACGCAGTATTTT
TRBV11-1	TRBJ1-1	-	-	CASSFSDRNTEAFF	TGTGCCAGCAGCTTCTCGGACAGGAACACTGAAGCTTTCTTT
TRBV5-1	TRBJ2-5	-	-	CASSQGGDQETQYF	TGCGCCAGCAGCCAGGGGGGAGACCAAGAGACCCAGTACTTC
TRBV5-1	TRBJ2-3	-	-	CASSWDKADTQYF	TGCGCCAGCAGCTGGGACAAGGCGGATACGCAGTATTTT
TRBV5-6	TRBJ2-7	-	-	CASSLIGGDEQYF	TGTGCCAGCAGCTTGATTGGAGGTGATGAGCAGTACTTC
TRBV6-6	TRBJ2-4	-	TRBD1	CASSYQDRGKNIQYF	TGTGCCAGCAGTTACCAAGACAGGGGCAAAAACATTCAGTACTTC
TRBV3-1/TRBV3-2	TRBJ1-1	-	-	CASSQDTAGWVTEAFF	TGTGCCAGCAGCCAAGATACGGCAGGGTGGGTCACTGAAGCTTTCTTT
TRBV25-1	TRBJ1-4	-	-	CASSDIGDTNEKLFF	TGTGCCAGCAGTGACATCGGGGACACTAATGAAAAACTGTTTTTT
TRBV5-5	TRBJ2-3	few	-	CASSLAPVSTDTQYF	TGTGCCAGCAGCTTGGCGCCAGTCAGCACAGATACGCAGTATTTT
TRBV6-6	TRBJ2-5	-	TRBD1	CASSKQGQVLETQYF	TGTGCCAGCAGCAAACAGGGACAGGTGCTTGAGACCCAGTACTTC
TRBV6-6	TRBJ1-4	-	-	CASSKDRSVGEKLFF	TGTGCCAGCAGCAAAGACAGGTCTGTAGGTGAAAAACTGTTTTTT
TRBV4-3	TRBJ2-2	-	TRBD2	CASSQLAGASGTGELFF	TGCGCCAGCAGCCAACTAGCGGGAGCATCGGGAACCGGGGAGCTGTTTTTT
TRBV6-5	TRBJ1-4	-	-	CASSYSYTGREKLFF	TGTGCCAGCAGTTACTCGTACACGGGTCGTGAAAAACTGTTTTTT
TRBV7-9	TRBJ1-3	-	-	CASSLGSLSEPRSGNTIYF	TGTGCCAGCAGCTTAGGGTCTCTCTCGGAGCCCCGCTCTGGAAACACCATATATTTT
TRBV5-1	TRBJ1-4	few	-	CASSSTGITATNEKLFF	TGCGCCAGCAGCAGTACAGGAATTACTGCAACTAATGAAAAACTGTTTTTT
TRBV19	TRBJ2-7	-	-	CASSMRSGLSSYEQYF	TGTGCCAGTAGTATGAGGAGCGGGCTTAGCTCCTACGAGCAGTACTTC
TRBV6-6	TRBJ2-6	few	-	CASSSSGAGANVLTF	TGTGCCAGCAGTTCGTCAGGGGCTGGGGCCAACGTCCTGACTTTC
TRBV7-2	TRBJ2-2	-	-	CASSLLGSSVVGELFF	TGTGCCAGCAGCTTATTGGGCAGCTCCGTGGTCGGGGAGCTGTTTTTT
TRBV11-2	TRBJ2-5	-	-	CASSLDTRVPQETQYF	TGTGCCAGCAGCTTAGATACGAGGGTCCCCCAAGAGACCCAGTACTTC
TRBV7-7	TRBJ2-2	-	-	CTSSPGTLNTGELFF	TGTACTAGCAGCCCGGGGACTCTGAACACCGGGGAGCTGTTTTTT
TRBV9	TRBJ1-2	-	-	CASSVGQGANYGYTF	TGTGCCAGCAGCGTAGGTCAGGGAGCTAACTATGGCTACACCTTC
TRBV14	TRBJ2-5	-	-	CASSRARQETQYF	TGTGCCAGCAGCCGCGCAAGACAAGAGACCCAGTACTTC
TRBV7-8	TRBJ1-2	once	TRBD1	CASSLQGEVYGYTF	TGTGCCAGCAGCTTACAGGGGGAGGTCTATGGCTACACCTTC
TRBV30	TRBJ1-1	-	-	CAWRRTAVMNTEAFF	TGTGCCTGGAGGAGGACAGCCGTGATGAACACTGAAGCTTTCTTT
TRBV27	TRBJ2-3	few	-	CASSFSNLVDTQYF	TGTGCCAGCAGTTTTTCGAACTTGGTAGATACGCAGTATTTT
TRBV6-5	TRBJ1-4	-	-	CASRRTPNEKLFF	TGTGCCAGTCGGAGGACACCTAATGAAAAACTGTTTTTT
TRBV7-9	TRBJ2-1	few	TRBD2	CASSPTSGIYNEQFF	TGTGCCAGCAGCCCGACTAGCGGGATCTACAATGAGCAGTTCTTC
TRBV5-1	TRBJ2-7	-	-	CASSLGGWTESYEQYF	TGCGCCAGCAGCTTGGGGGGGTGGACGGAGTCCTACGAGCAGTACTTC
TRBV14	TRBJ2-3	-	-	CASSQRRAVRADTQYF	TGTGCCAGCAGCCAGAGGAGGGCGGTTCGGGCAGATACGCAGTATTTT
TRBV10-3	TRBJ2-3	-	-	CAISGTSITDTQYF	TGTGCCATCAGCGGGACTTCTATAACGGATACGCAGTATTTT
TRBV30	TRBJ1-1	-	-	CAWRPWTDNTEAFF	TGTGCCTGGAGACCGTGGACAGACAACACTGAAGCTTTCTTT
TRBV30	TRBJ2-1	-	TRBD1	CAWRTGTGRYNEQFF	TGTGCCTGGAGAACCGGGACAGGGAGGTACAATGAGCAGTTCTTC
TRBV2	TRBJ2-3	-	-	CASSVSPHTDTQYF	TGTGCCAGCAGTGTTTCACCCCACACAGATACGCAGTATTTT
TRBV15	TRBJ1-2	-	-	CATSREADSLYGYTF	TGTGCCACCAGCAGAGAGGCAGATAGCCTGTATGGCTACACCTTC
TRBV2	TRBJ2-3	-	TRBD2	CASKVREGSDTQYF	TGTGCCAGCAAGGTCAGGGAGGGATCAGATACGCAGTATTTT
TRBV3-1/TRBV3-2	TRBJ2-7	once	-	CASSQEAGASEQYF	TGTGCCAGCAGCCAAGAGGCAGGGGCCTCCGAGCAGTACTTC
TRBV12-3/TRBV12-4	TRBJ2-3	-	-	CASSFVADTQYF	TGTGCCAGCAGTTTCGTAGCAGATACGCAGTATTTT
TRBV19	TRBJ2-6	-	-	CASSPWGSGANVLTF	TGTGCCAGTAGCCCTTGGGGCTCTGGGGCCAACGTCCTGACTTTC
TRBV7-9	TRBJ2-3	-	-	CASSLLAGSDTQYF	TGTGCCAGCAGCCTTCTCGCAGGTTCGGATACGCAGTATTTT
TRBV24-1	TRBJ2-3	-	-	CATSDLVGGSDTQYF	TGTGCCACCAGTGATTTAGTGGGGGGCAGCGATACGCAGTATTTT
TRBV7-2	TRBJ2-5	-	-	CASSFDRQQETQYF	TGTGCCAGCAGCTTTGACAGACAACAAGAGACCCAGTACTTC
TRBV4-1	TRBJ1-1	-	-	CASRDPRGNTEAFF	TGCGCCAGCCGGGACCCTCGGGGTAACACTGAAGCTTTCTTT
TRBV18	TRBJ1-1	-	TRBD1	CASSQDRNPYEAFF	TGTGCCAGCTCGCAGGACAGGAACCCATATGAAGCTTTCTTT
TRBV5-5	TRBJ2-7	-	-	CASSMVGRSYEQYF	TGTGCCAGCAGCATGGTGGGTCGTTCCTACGAGCAGTACTTC
TRBV5-1	TRBJ1-1	-	TRBD1	CASSSTGGLNTEAFF	TGCGCCAGCAGCTCGACAGGGGGTTTGAACACTGAAGCTTTCTTT
TRBV3-1/TRBV3-2	TRBJ1-4	-	TRBD1	CASSQDLFFGTEDEKLFF	TGTGCCAGCAGCCAAGATCTGTTTTTCGGGACAGAAGATGAAAAACTGTTTTTT
TRBV27	TRBJ1-4	-	-	CASSLKGVGEKLFF	TGTGCCAGCAGTTTAAAAGGGGTCGGTGAAAAACTGTTTTTT
TRBV7-8	TRBJ2-7	-	TRBD2	CASSSRPGGREQYF	TGTGCCAGCAGCTCCCGACCGGGGGGGCGTGAGCAGTACTTC
TRBV30	TRBJ2-2	-	TRBD1	CAWRVLDRGTGELFF	TGTGCCTGGAGGGTTTTGGACAGGGGTACCGGGGAGCTGTTTTTT
TRBV2	TRBJ1-5	once	-	CASSDAKSVNQPQHF	TGTGCCAGCAGTGACGCCAAGTCGGTCAATCAGCCCCAGCATTTT
TRBV19	TRBJ2-7	-	-	CATQGFSYEQYF	TGTGCTACACAGGGCTTCTCCTACGAGCAGTACTTC
TRBV5-1	TRBJ2-7	-	-	CASSLGGGGQGTYEQYF	TGCGCCAGCAGCTTGGGGGGGGGTGGACAGGGTACCTACGAGCAGTACTTC
TRBV6-5	TRBJ2-2	-	-	CASSYTRGAGELFF	TGTGCCAGCAGTTACACAAGGGGGGCCGGGGAGCTGTTTTTT
TRBV5-6	TRBJ2-5	-	-	CASSGWVSETQYF	TGTGCCAGCAGCGGATGGGTATCGGAGACCCAGTACTTC
TRBV19	TRBJ2-7	-	-	CASSFDSQSSYEQYF	TGTGCCAGTAGTTTCGACAGCCAAAGCTCCTACGAGCAGTACTTC
TRBV30	TRBJ1-4	-	-	CAWSVGLANEKLFF	TGTGCCTGGAGTGTTGGCCTTGCTAATGAAAAACTGTTTTTT